The following is a T cell receptor (beta chain) sequence with its context. This sample is drawn from a study of cytomegalovirus exposure and HLA in healthy donors. In the PCR, 60 Vbeta and 13 Jbeta primers were used. Libraries were prepared by immunoSEQ multiplex PCR; TCRdb keeps only in-frame clonotypes and omits some of them. In the table there are 90,000 to 120,000 clones, about 74% of which are singletons. Germline trimming cut 4 bases from V and 5 bases from J; bases unmatched to any gene: 7. Germline V gives CDR1 SQVTM, CDR2 ANQGSEA. This CDR3 has 13 amino acids. This sequence originates from a woman in her forties in good health and CMV-seropositive. The sequencing input was PBMCs. V gene TRBV29-1 combines with J gene TRBJ2-5; 7 nucleotides agree with TRBD2. Written as DNA, the CDR3 is TGCAGCGTTGCTCGAGGAGCGGGGGAGACCCAGTACTTC. Residues: CSVARGAGETQYF.